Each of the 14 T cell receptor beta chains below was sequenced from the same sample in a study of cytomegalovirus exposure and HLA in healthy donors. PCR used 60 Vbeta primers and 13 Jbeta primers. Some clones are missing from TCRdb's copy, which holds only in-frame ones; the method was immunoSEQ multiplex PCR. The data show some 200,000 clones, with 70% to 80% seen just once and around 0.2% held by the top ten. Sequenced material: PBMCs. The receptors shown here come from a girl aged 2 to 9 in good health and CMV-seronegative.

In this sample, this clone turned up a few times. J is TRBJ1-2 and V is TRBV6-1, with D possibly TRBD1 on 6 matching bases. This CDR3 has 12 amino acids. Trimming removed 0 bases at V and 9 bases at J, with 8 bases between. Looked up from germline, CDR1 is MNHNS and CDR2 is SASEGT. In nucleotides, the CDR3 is TGTGCCAGCAGTGAAGCGCAGGGGAGCTACACCTTC. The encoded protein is CASSEAQGSYTF.

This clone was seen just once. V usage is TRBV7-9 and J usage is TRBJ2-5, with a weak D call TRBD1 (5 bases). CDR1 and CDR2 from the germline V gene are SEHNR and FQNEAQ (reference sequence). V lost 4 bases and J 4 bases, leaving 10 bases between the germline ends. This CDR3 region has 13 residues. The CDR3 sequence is CASSSPGLETQYF. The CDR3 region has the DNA TGTGCCAGCAGCTCACCAGGGTTAGAGACCCAGTACTTC.

CDR3 amino acids: CASRETITDTQYF. CDR3 in DNA: TGTGCCAGCAGAGAGACTATCACAGATACGCAGTATTTT. The chain recombines TRBV6-1 with TRBJ2-3; TRBD2 might be the D (5 bases). CDR3 length: 13 residues. Trimming took off 6 bases at V and 2 bases at J, with 9 bases between the two ends. Germline lookup yields CDR1 MNHNS and CDR2 SASEGT.

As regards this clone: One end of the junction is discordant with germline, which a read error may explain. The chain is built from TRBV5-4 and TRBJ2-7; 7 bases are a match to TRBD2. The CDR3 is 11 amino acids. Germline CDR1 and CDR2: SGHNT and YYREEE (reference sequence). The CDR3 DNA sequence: TGTGCCAGCAGCGGGGGGGGTGGGGAAAACTTC. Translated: CASSGGGGENF.

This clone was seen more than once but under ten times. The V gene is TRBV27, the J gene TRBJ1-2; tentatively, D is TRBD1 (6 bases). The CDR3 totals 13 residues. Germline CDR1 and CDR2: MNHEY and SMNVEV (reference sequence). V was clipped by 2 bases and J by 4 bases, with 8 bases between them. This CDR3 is CASSLGQSYGYTF. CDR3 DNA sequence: TGTGCCAGCAGTTTAGGACAGAGCTATGGCTACACCTTC.

This CDR3 is CASSLARRQGLRSYEQYF. Written as DNA, the CDR3 is TGCGCCAGCAGCTTGGCCCGCAGACAGGGGTTGAGGTCCTACGAGCAGTACTTC. The genes are TRBV5-1 and TRBJ2-7, with 8 positions matching TRBD1. The CDR3 extends over 18 amino acids. V was clipped by 0 bases and J by 1 base; unmatched bases: 12. Germline loops: CDR1 SGHRS, CDR2 YFSETQ. The full variable domain, with the rest looked up from reference TRBV5-1 and TRBJ2-7, is KAGVTQTPRYLIKTRGQQVTLSCSPISGHRSVSWYQQTPGQGLQFLFEYFSETQRNKGNFPGRFSGRQFSNSRSEMNVSTLELGDSALYLCASSLARRQGLRSYEQYFGPGTRLTVT.

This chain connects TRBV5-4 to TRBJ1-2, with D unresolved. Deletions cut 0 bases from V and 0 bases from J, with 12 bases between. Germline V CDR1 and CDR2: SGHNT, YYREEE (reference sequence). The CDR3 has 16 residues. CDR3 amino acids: CASSLGVGGANYGYTF. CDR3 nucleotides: TGTGCCAGCAGCTTGGGGGTCGGAGGAGCTAACTATGGCTACACCTTC.

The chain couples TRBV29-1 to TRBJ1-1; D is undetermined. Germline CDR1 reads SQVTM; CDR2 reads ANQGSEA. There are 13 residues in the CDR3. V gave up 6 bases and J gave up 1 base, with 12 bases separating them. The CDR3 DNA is TGCAGCGTCGGGATCATGAGGAACACTGAAGCTTTCTTT. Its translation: CSVGIMRNTEAFF.

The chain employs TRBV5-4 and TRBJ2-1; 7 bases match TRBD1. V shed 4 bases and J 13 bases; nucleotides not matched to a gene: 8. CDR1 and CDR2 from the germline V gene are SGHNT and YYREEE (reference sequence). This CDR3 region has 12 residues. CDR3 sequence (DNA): TGTGCCAGCAGCGTAGGGGGCAAGGTTCAGTTCTTC. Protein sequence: CASSVGGKVQFF. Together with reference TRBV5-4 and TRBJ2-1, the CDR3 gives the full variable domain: ETGVTQSPTHLIKTRGQQVTLRCSSQSGHNTVSWYQQALGQGPQFIFQYYREEENGRGNFPPRFSGLQFPNYSSELNVNALELDDSALYLCASSVGGKVQFFGPGTRLTVL.

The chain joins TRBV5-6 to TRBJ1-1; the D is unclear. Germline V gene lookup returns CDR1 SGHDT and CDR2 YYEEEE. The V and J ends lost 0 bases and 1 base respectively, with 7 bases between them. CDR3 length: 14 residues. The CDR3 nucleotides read TGTGCCAGCAGCTTGGACCCGGGGAACACTGAAGCTTTCTTT. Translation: CASSLDPGNTEAFF.

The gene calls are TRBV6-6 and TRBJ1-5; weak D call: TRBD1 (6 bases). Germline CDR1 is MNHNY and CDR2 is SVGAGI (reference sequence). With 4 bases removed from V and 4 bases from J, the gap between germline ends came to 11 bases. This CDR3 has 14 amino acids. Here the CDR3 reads CASSSQGRNQPQHF. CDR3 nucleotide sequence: TGTGCCAGCAGTTCGCAGGGGAGAAATCAGCCCCAGCATTTT.

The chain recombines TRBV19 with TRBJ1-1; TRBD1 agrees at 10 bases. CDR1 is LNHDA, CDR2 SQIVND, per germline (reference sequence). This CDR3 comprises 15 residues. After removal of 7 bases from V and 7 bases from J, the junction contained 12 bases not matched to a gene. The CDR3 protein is CASTTGQGRGFEAFF. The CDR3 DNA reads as TGTGCCAGTACCACGGGACAGGGGAGGGGCTTTGAAGCTTTCTTT.

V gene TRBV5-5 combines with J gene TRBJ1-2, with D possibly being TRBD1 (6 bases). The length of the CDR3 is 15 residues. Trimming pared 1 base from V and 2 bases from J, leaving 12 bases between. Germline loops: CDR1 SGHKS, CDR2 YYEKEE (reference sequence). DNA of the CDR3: TGTGCCAGCAGCTTGCATCCGGGGGGCAACTATGGCTACACCTTC. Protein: CASSLHPGGNYGYTF.

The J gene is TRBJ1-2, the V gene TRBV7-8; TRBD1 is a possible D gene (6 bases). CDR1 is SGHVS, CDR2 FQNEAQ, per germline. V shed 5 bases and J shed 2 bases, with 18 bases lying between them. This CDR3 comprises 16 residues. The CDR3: CASSPLSGHTNYGYTF. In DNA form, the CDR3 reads TGTGCCAGCAGCCCCCTATCGGGACATACCAACTATGGCTACACCTTC.